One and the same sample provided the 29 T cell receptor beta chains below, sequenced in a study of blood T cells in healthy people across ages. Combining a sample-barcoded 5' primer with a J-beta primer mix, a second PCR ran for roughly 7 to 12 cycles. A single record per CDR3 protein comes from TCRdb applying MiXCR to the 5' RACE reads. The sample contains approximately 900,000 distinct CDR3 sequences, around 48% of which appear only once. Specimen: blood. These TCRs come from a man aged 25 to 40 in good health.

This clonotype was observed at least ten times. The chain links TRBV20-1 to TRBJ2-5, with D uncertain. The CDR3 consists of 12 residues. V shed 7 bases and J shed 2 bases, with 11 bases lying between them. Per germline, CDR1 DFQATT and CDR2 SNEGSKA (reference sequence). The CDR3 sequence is CSELVTQETQYF. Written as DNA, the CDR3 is TGCAGTGAGCTAGTTACTCAAGAGACCCAGTACTTC.

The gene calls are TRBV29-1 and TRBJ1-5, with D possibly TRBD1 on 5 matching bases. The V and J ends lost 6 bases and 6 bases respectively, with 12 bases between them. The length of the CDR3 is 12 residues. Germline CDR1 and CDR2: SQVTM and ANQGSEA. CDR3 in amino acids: CSVGDQGQPQHF. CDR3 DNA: TGCAGCGTCGGAGATCAGGGTCAGCCCCAGCATTTT.

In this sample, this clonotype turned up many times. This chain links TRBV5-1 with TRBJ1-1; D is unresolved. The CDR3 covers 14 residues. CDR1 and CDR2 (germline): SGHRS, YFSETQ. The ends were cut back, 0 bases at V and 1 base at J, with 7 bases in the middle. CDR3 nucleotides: TGCGCCAGCAGCTTGGGTGGTGGGAACACTGAAGCTTTCTTT. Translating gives CASSLGGGNTEAFF.

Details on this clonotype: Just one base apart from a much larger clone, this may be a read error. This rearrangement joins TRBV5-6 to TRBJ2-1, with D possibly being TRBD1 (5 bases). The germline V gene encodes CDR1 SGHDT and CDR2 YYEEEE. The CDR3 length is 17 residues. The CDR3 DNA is TGTGCCAACAGCTTGGGGTGGGGCAGTAGTTCACAAGGTGAGCAGTTCTTC. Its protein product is CANSLGWGSSSQGEQFF.

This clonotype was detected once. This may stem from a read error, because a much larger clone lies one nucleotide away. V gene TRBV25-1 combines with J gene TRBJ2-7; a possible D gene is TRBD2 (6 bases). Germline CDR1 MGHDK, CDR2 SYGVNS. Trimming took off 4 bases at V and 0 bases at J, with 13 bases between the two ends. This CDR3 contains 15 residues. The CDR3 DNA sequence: TGTGCCAGCAGTGGATATTTCGGGGGCTCCTACGAGCAGTACTTC. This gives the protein CASSGYFGGSYEQYF.

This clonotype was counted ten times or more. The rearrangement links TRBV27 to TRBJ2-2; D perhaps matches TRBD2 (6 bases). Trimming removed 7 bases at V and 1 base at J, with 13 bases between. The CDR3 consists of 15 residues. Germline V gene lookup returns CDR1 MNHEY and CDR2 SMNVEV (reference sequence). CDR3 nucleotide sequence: TGTGCCAGCATGTTATACGGGGGGAACACCGGGGAGCTGTTTTTT. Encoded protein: CASMLYGGNTGELFF.

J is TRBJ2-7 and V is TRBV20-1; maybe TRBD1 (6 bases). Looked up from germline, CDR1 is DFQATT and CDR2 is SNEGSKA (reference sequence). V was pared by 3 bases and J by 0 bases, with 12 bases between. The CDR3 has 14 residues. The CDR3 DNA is TGCAGTGCTAGCGCCAGGGGTTCCTCCTACGAGCAGTACTTC. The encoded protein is CSASARGSSYEQYF.

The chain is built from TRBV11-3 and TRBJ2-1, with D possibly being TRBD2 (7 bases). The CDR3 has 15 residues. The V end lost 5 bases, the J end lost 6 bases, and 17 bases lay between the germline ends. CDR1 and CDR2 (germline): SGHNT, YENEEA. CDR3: CASSSRGASSNEQFF. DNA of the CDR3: TGTGCCAGCAGCAGTCGGGGGGCATCGTCCAATGAGCAGTTCTTC.

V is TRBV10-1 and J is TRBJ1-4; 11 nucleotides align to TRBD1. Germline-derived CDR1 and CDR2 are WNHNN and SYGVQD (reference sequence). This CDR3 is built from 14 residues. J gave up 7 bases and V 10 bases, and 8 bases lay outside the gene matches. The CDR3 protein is CATSSGTGGEKLFF. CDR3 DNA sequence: TGCGCCACCTCCTCCGGGACAGGGGGTGAAAAACTGTTTTTT.

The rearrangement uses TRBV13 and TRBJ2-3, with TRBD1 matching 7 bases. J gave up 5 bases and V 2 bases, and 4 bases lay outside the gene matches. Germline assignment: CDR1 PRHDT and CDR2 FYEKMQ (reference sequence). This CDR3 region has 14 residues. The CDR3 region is CASSLRQGLDTQYF. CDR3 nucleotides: TGTGCCAGCAGCTTACGACAGGGTTTAGATACGCAGTATTTT.

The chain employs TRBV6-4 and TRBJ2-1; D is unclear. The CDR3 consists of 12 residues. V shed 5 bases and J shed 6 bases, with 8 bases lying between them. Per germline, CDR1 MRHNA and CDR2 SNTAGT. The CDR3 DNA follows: TGTGCCAGCAGTCGAAAGCGCAATGAGCAGTTCTTC. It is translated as CASSRKRNEQFF.

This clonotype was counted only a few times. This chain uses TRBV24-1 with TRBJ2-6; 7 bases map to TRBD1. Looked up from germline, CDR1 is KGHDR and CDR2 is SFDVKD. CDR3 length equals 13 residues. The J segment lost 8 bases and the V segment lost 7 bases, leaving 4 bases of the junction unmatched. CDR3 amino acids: CATRGTVSNVLTF. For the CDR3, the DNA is TGTGCCACCAGGGGGACAGTATCCAACGTCCTGACTTTC.

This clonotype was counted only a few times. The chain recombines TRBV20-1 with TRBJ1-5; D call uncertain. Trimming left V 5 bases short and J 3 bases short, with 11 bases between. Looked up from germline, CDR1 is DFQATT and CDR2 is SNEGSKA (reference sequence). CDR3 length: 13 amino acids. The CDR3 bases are TGCAGTGCTTCTGACCTCTCCAATCAGCCCCAGCATTTT. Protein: CSASDLSNQPQHF.

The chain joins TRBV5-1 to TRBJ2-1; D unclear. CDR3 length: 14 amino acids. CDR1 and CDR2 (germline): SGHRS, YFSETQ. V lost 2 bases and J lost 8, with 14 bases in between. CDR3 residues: CASSLPAASYEQFF. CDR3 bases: TGCGCCAGCAGCTTACCGGCAGCTTCCTATGAGCAGTTCTTC.

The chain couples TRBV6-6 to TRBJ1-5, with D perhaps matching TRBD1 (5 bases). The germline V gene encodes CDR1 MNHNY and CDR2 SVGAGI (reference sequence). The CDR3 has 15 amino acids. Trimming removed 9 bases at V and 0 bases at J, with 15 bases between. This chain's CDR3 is CASSTAGDSNQPQHF. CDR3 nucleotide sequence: TGTGCCAGTTCGACAGCGGGGGATAGCAATCAGCCCCAGCATTTT.

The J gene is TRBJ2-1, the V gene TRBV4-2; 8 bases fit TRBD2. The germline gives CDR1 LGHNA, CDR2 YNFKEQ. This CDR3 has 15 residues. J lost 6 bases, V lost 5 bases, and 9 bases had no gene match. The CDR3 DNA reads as TGTGCCAGCAGCGATAGCGGGACAATCATCAATGAGCAGTTCTTC. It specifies CASSDSGTIINEQFF.

The DNA of the CDR3 is TGCAGTGCTACAATGAACACTGAAGCTTTCTTT. Translating gives CSATMNTEAFF. The chain couples TRBV20-1 to TRBJ1-1; no firm D call. Trimming removed 4 bases from V and 0 bases from J, with 3 bases in between. The CDR3 runs to 11 residues. Germline V gene lookup returns CDR1 DFQATT and CDR2 SNEGSKA (reference sequence).

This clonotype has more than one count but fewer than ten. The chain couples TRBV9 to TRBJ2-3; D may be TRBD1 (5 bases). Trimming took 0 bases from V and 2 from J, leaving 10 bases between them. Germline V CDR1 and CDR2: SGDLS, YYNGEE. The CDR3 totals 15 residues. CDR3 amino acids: CASSVEDSNTDTQYF. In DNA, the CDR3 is TGTGCCAGCAGCGTAGAAGACAGTAACACAGATACGCAGTATTTT.

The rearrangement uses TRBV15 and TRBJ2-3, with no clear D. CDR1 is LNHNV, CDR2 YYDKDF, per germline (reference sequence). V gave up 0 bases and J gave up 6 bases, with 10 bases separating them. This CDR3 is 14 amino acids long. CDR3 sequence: CATSRDPGSDTQYF. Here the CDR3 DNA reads TGTGCCACCAGCAGAGATCCGGGTTCGGATACGCAGTATTTT.

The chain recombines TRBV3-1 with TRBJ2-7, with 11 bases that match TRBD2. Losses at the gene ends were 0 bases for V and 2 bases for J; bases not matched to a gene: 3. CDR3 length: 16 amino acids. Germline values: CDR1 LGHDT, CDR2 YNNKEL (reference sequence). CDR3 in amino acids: CASSQEGTSGTYEQYF. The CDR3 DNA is TGTGCCAGCAGCCAAGAAGGGACTAGCGGTACCTACGAGCAGTACTTC.

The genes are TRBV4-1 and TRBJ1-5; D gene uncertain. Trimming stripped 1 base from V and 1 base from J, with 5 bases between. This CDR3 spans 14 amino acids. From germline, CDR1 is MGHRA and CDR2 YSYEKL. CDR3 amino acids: CASSQVVSNQPQHF. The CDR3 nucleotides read TGCGCCAGCAGCCAAGTGGTGAGCAATCAGCCCCAGCATTTT.

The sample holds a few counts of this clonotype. For the CDR3, the DNA is TGTGCCAGCAGCTTAGAAGACCGGACCCAGTACTTC. Its translation: CASSLEDRTQYF. The V and J genes are TRBV7-2 and TRBJ2-5; no clear D. There are 12 residues in the CDR3. The V gene's germline CDR1 is SGHTA and CDR2 FQGNSA. The V end was cut by 1 base, the J end by 7 bases, with 7 bases between.

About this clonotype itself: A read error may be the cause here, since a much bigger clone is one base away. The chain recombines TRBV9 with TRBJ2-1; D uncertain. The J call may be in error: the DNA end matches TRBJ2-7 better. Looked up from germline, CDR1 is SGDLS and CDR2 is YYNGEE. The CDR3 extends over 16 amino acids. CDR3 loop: CASSVGGGSTYNEQYF. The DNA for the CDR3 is TGTGCCAGCAGCGTAGGTGGTGGGTCAACCTACAATGAGCAGTACTTC.

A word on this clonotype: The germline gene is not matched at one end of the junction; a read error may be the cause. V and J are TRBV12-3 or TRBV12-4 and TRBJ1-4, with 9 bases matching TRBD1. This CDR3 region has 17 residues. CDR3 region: CTSSPGTGTIRGEKLFF. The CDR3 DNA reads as TGTACCAGCAGTCCCGGGACAGGGACGATTCGAGGTGAAAAACTGTTTTTT.

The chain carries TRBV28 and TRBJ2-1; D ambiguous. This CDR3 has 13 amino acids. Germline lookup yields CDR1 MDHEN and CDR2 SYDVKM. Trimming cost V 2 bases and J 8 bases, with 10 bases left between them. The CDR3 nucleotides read TGTGCCAGCAGTTTAGGGGTAATCCATGAGCAGTTCTTC. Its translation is CASSLGVIHEQFF.

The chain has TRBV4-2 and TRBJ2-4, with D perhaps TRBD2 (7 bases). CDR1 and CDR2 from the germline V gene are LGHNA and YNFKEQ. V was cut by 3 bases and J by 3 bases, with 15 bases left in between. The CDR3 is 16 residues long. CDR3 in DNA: TGTGCCAGCAGCCATCTCGGGGGGCTAAACAAAAACATTCAGTACTTC. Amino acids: CASSHLGGLNKNIQYF.

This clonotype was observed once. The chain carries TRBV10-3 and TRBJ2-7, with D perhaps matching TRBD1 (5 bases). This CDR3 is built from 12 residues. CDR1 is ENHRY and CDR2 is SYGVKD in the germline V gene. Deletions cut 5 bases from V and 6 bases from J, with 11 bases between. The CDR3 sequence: CAISSQGSEQYF. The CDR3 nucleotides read TGTGCCATCAGTTCTCAGGGTTCCGAGCAGTACTTC.

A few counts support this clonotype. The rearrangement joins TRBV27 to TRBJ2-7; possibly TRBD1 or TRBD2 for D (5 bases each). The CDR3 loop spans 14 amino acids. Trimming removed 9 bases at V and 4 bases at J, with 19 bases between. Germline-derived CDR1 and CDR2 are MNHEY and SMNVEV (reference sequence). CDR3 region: CASTGGGGPYEQYF. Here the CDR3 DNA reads TGTGCCAGTACTGGCGGTGGGGGACCGTACGAGCAGTACTTC.

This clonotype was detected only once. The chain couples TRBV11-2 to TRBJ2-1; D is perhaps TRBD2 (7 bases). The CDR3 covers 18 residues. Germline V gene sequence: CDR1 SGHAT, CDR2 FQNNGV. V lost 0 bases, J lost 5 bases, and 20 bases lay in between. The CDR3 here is CASSLEALGRGPNNEQFF. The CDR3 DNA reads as TGTGCCAGCAGCTTAGAGGCCCTTGGGCGGGGGCCAAACAATGAGCAGTTCTTC.